This T cell receptor (beta chain) was identified in a study of T-cell memory formation after mild COVID-19. The CDR3 length is 15 residues. Per the germline V gene, CDR1 is SGHRS and CDR2 is YFSETQ. The V gene end was trimmed by 4 bases and the J gene end by 1 base; junction bases not matched to a gene: 3. TCRdb ran MiXCR on the 5' RACE reads and lists one entry per CDR3 protein. Of approximately 480,000 distinct CDR3 sequences in the sample, 15% to 20% were seen once. This clonotype was recorded at least ten times. Its target is not known. Whole-study findings and limits: Among CD4+ contracting clones, most were CM and EM, and CD8+ ones EMRA.

The sequenced sample consisted of PBMCs or a T cell subset sorted from them (not recorded which). This clonotype originated in an adult woman who had mild COVID-19 (a few samples of this study predate the infection). Cell type and time point are not known. The chain employs TRBV5-1 and TRBJ2-1, with 9 positions matching TRBD1. The CDR3 loop reads CASSTTGGSYNEQFF. DNA for the CDR3: TGCGCCAGCAGCACGACAGGGGGTTCCTACAATGAGCAGTTCTTC.